This T cell receptor (beta chain) is from a study of blood T cell repertoires in COVID-19. Whole-study context: The United States, Italy and Spain provided the acute and convalescent COVID-19 samples.

The CDR3 length is 14 residues. CDR1 is SQVTM and CDR2 is ANQGSEA in the germline V gene. V lost 7 bases and J 0 bases, leaving 13 bases between the germline ends. The data were produced by immunoSEQ multiplex PCR, yet TCRdb's version contains in-frame clones alone and is incomplete. The repertoire holds around 500,000 clones, more than 85% seen once, with 6.5% to 8.5% in the top ten. Two negative PCRs, clearance, or symptom resolution were required of recovered Cohort 3 donors. The sequenced material came from PBMCs or T cells enriched from blood (not recorded which). The TCR was taken from a woman aged 55-69 years who had recovered from COVID-19. The J gene is TRBJ2-1, the V gene TRBV29-1; D remains unclear. In DNA form, the CDR3 reads TGCAGCGCCTACGTTCTCCGCTCCTACAATGAGCAGTTCTTC. This translates into CSAYVLRSYNEQFF.